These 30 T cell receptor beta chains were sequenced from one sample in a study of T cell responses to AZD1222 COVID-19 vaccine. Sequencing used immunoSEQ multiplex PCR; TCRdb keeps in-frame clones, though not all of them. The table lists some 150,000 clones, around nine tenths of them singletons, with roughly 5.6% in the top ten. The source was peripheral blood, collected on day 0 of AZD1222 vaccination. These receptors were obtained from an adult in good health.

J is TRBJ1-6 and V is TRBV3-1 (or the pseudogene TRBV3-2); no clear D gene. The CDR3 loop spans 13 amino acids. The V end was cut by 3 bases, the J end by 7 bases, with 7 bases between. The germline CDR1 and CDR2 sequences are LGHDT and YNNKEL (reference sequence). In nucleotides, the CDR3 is TGTGCCAGCAGCCAGACAACGAATTCACCCCTCCACTTT. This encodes CASSQTTNSPLHF.

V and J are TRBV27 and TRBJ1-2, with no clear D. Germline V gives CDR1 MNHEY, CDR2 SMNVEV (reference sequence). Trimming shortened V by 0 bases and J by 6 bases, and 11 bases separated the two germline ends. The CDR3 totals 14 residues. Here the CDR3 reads CASSLSPLTDGYTF. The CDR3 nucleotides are TGTGCCAGCAGTTTATCTCCCCTTACGGATGGCTACACCTTC.

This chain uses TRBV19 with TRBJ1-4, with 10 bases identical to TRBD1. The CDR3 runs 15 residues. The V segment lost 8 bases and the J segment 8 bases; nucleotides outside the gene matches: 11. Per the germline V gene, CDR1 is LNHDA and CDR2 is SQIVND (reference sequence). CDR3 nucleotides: TGTGCCAGTTCGGGACAGGGGATCGTTCGAGAAAAACTGTTTTTT. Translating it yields CASSGQGIVREKLFF.

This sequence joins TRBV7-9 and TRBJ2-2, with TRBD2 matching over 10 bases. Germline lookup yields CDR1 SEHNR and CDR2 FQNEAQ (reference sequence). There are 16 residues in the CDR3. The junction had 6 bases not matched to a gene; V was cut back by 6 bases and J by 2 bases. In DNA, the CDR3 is TGTGCCAGCAGGCCTACTAGCGGGGTCAACACCGGGGAGCTGTTTTTT. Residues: CASRPTSGVNTGELFF.

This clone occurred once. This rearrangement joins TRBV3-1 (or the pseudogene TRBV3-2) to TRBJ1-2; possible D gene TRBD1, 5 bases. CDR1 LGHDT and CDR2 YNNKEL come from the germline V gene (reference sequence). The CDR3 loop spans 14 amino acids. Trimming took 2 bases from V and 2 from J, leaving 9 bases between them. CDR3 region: CASSQRQGNYGYTF. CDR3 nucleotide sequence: TGTGCCAGCAGCCAAAGGCAGGGAAACTATGGCTACACCTTC.

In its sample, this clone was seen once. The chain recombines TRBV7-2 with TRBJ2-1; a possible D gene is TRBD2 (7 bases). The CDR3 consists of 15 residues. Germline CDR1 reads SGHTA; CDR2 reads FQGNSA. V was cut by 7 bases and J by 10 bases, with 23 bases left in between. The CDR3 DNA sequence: TGTGCCAGCACCCGTAGGGGGGGCGCTGGGTTAGAGCAGTTCTTC. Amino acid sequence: CASTRRGGAGLEQFF.

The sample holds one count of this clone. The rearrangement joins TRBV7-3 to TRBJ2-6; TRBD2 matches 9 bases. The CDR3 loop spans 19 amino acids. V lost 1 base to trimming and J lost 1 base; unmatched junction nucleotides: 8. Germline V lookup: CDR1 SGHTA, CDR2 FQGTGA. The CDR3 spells CASSLSGRAPFSGANVLTF. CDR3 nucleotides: TGTGCCAGCAGCTTAAGCGGGAGGGCCCCCTTTTCTGGGGCCAACGTCCTGACTTTC.

CDR3 DNA: TGTGCCACCCGGGAAGGGCTTAGCGGCAAAGAGACCCAGTACTTC. This gives the protein CATREGLSGKETQYF. The chain recombines TRBV3-1 (or the pseudogene TRBV3-2) with TRBJ2-5, with D possibly matching TRBD2 (6 bases). With 10 bases removed from V and 3 bases from J, the gap between germline ends came to 21 bases. CDR3 length: 15 residues. Per germline, CDR1 LGHDT and CDR2 YNNKEL (reference sequence).

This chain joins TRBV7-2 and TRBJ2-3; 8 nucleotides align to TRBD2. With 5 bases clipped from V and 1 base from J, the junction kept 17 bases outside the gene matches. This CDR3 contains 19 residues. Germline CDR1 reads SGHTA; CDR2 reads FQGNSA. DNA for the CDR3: TGTGCCAGCAGCCCCCAGGCGGTTTATAGCGGGAATGGCACAGATACGCAGTATTTT. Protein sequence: CASSPQAVYSGNGTDTQYF.

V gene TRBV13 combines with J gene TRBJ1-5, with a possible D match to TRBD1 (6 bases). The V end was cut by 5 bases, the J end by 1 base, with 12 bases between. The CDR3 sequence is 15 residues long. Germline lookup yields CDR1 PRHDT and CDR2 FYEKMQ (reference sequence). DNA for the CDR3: TGTGCCAGCAGCCTTGGGGGGGCCAGCAATCAGCCCCAGCATTTT. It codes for CASSLGGASNQPQHF.

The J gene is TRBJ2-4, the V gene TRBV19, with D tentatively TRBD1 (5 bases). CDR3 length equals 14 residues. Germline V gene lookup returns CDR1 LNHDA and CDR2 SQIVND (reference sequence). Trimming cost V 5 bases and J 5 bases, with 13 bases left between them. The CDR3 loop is CASSLQVDENIQYF. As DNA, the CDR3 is TGTGCCAGTAGTTTACAGGTAGATGAAAACATTCAGTACTTC.

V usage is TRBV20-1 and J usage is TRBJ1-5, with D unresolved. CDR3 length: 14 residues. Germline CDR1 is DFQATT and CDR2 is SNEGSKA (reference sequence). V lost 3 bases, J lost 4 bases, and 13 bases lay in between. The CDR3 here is CSASRDILNQPQHF. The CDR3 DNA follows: TGCAGTGCTAGTCGAGATATTCTGAATCAGCCCCAGCATTTT.

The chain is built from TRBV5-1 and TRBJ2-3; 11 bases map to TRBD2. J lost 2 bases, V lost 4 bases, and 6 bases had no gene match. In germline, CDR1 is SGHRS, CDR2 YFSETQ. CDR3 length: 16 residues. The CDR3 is CASSPGTSGVTDTQYF. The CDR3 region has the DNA TGCGCCAGCAGCCCAGGGACTAGCGGAGTCACAGATACGCAGTATTTT.

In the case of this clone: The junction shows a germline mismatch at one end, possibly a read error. In DNA form, the CDR3 reads TGTGCTAGCAGCCCTGGACTAGCGGGGAGCACAGATACGCAGTATTTT. It encodes CASSPGLAGSTDTQYF. The chain combines TRBV7-7 with TRBJ2-3; 12 bases are shared with TRBD2. The CDR3 is 16 amino acids. CDR1 is SSHAT, CDR2 FNYEAQ, per germline (reference sequence).

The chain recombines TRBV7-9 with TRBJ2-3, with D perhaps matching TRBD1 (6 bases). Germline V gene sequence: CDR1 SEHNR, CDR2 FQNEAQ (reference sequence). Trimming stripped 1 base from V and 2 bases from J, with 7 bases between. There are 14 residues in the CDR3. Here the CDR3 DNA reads TGTGCCAGCAGCTTAGGGACAGACACAGATACGCAGTATTTT. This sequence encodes CASSLGTDTDTQYF.

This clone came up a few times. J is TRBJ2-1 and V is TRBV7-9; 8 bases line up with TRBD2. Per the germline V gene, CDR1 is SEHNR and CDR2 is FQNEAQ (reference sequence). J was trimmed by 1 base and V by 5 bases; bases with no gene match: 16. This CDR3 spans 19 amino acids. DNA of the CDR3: TGTGCCAGCAGCCCCGCCGTCAGCGGGAGTGTTATTTCCTACAATGAGCAGTTCTTC. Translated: CASSPAVSGSVISYNEQFF.

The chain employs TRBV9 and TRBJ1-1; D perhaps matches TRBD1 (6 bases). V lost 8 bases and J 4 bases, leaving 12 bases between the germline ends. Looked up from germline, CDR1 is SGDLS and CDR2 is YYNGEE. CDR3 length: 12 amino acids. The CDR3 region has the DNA TGTGCCAGTGGGGGGCATGGCACTGAAGCTTTCTTT. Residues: CASGGHGTEAFF.

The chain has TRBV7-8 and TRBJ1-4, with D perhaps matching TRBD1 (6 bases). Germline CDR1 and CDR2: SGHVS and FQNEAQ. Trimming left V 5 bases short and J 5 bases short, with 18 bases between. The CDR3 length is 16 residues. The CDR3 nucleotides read TGTGCCAGCAGCCCCACCGCGACAGGCTTAAATGAAAAACTGTTTTTT. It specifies CASSPTATGLNEKLFF.

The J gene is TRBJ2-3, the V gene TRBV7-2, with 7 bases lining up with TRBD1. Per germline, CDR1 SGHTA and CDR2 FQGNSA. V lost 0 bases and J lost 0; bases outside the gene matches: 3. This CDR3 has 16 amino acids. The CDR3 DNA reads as TGTGCCAGCAGCTTAGCGGTACAGGGGAGCACAGATACGCAGTATTTT. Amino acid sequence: CASSLAVQGSTDTQYF.

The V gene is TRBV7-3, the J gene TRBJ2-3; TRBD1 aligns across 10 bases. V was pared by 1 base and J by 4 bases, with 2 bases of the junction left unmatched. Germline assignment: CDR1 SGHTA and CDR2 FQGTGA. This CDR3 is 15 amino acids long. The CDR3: CASSLMGQGPDTQYF. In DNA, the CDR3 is TGTGCCAGCAGCTTAATGGGACAGGGGCCAGATACGCAGTATTTT.

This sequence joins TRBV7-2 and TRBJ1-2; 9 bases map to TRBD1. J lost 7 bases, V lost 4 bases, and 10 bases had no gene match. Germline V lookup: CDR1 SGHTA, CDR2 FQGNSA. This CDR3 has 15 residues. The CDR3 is CASSSLTGGEGGYTF. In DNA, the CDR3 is TGTGCCAGCAGCTCACTCACAGGGGGCGAGGGTGGCTACACCTTC.

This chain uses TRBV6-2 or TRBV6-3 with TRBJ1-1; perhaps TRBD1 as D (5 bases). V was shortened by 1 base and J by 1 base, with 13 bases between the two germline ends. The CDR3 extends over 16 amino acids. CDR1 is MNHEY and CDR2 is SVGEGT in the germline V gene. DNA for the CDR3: TGTGCCAGCAGTTACTATCCGGGACGGACGAACACTGAAGCTTTCTTT. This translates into CASSYYPGRTNTEAFF.

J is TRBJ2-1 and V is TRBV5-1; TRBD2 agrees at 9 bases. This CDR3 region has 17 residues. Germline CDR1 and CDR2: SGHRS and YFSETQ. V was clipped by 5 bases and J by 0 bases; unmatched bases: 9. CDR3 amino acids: CASSRTSVFSSYNEQFF. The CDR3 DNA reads TGCGCCAGCAGTCGGACTAGCGTTTTCAGCTCCTACAATGAGCAGTTCTTC.

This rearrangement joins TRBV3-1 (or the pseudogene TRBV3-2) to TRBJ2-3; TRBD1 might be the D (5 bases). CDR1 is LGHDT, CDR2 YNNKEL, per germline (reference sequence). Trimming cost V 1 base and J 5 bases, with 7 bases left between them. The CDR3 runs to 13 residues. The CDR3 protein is CASSQVRGDTQYF. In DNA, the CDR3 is TGTGCCAGCAGCCAAGTTAGGGGAGATACGCAGTATTTT.

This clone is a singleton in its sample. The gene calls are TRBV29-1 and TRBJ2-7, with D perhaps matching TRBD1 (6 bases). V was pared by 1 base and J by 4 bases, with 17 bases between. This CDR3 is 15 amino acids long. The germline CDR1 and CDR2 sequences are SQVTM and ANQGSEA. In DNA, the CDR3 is TGCAGCGTTGAAGGAGGCGCAGGGGTTTCGTACGAGCAGTACTTC. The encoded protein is CSVEGGAGVSYEQYF.

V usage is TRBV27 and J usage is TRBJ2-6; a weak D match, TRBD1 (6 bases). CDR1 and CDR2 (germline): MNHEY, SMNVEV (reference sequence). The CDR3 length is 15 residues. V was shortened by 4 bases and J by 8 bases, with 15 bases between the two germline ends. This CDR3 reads CASSSHGQFTNVLTF. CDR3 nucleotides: TGTGCCAGCAGTTCCCACGGACAGTTTACCAACGTCCTGACTTTC.

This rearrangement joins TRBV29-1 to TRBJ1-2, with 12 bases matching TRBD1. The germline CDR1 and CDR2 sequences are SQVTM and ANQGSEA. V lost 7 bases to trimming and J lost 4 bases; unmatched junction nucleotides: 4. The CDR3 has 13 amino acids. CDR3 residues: CSAGTGGGYGYTF. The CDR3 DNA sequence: TGCAGCGCAGGGACAGGGGGCGGCTATGGCTACACCTTC.

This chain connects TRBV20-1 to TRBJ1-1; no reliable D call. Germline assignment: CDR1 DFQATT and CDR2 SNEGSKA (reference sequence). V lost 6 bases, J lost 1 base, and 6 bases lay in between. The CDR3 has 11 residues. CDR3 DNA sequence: TGCAGTGCCATCACGAACACTGAAGCTTTCTTT. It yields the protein CSAITNTEAFF.

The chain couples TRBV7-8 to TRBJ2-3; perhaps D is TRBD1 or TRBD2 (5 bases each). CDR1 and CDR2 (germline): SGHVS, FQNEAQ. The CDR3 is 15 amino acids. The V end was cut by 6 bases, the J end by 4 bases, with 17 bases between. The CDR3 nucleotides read TGTGCCAGCAGAGGAAGCGGTAGGGGTCCAGATACGCAGTATTTT. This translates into CASRGSGRGPDTQYF.

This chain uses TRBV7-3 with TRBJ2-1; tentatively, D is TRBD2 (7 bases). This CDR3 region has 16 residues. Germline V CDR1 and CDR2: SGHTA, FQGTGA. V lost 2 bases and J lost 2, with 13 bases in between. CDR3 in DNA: TGTGCCAGCAGCTTAGATGGGGGGGCCGCCTACAATGAGCAGTTCTTC. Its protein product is CASSLDGGAAYNEQFF.